This T cell receptor beta chain was found in a study of beta chain features in type 1 diabetes. Across the whole study: On cell yields, gender and age, patients and healthy donors were similar.

Study-wide findings and caveats: Reduced insertions and increased deletions marked VDJ junctions in type 1 diabetes patients. Shortening of TCRB CDR3s, moderate but significant, appeared in all four CD4+ subsets of Type 1 diabetes patients. Overrepresentation of cells with high TCR expression could result from cDNA sequencing.

This CDR3 region has 14 residues. The V end lost 0 bases, the J end lost 2 bases, and 5 bases lay between the germline ends. Germline V gene lookup returns CDR1 MGHRA and CDR2 YSYEKL. Each of the CD4+ naive, central memory, regulatory and stem cell-like memory populations was sorted via CD45RO/CCR7/CD25/CD127/CD95/CD27. Since all of the isolated RNA was reverse transcribed, expressed TCRB transcripts were what got sequenced. The table came from immunoSEQ multiplex PCR; TCRdb's copy has only in-frame clones and leaves some out. The table shows a few hundred thousand clones, with 8.5% to 10% occurring only once. This clone was observed a few times. Antigen: not known.

This receptor was obtained from a man aged 25-45 years with type 1 diabetes. The chain has TRBV4-1 and TRBJ1-5; no clear D gene. Sequenced: central memory CD4+ T cells from blood. The CDR3 protein is CASSQDSGNQPQHF. The DNA for the CDR3 is TGCGCCAGCAGCCAAGACAGCGGCAATCAGCCCCAGCATTTT.